This T cell receptor (beta chain) emerged from a study of radiotherapy plus CTLA-4 blockade in lung cancer. Study background: Of all patients, over 15% responded objectively and 31% showed disease control.

Enrolled patients, whose metastatic non-small-cell lung cancer was chemo-refractory, received focal radiation plus CTLA-4 blockade with ipilimumab. Study-wide findings and caveats: Response, reportedly, was best predicted by interferon-beta along with early blood T cell clone dynamics. Tumor-origin TCR clones grew in blood after radiotherapy plus ipilimumab.

The protocol was immunoSEQ multiplex PCR, while the TCRdb copy is restricted to in-frame clones and leaves out a portion. In the table there are around 130,000 clones, 90% of which are singletons. About this clone: What it binds is unknown.

The CDR3 loop spans 19 amino acids. Per germline, CDR1 KGHSH and CDR2 LQKENI. V lost 0 bases, J lost 4 bases, and 14 bases stayed unmatched. Source: peripheral blood, taken from a patient treated with radiotherapy plus ipilimumab. The J gene is TRBJ2-1, the V gene TRBV18, with TRBD1 matching over 8 bases. The clonotype originates from a human donor with non-small cell lung cancer that progressed on radiotherapy plus ipilimumab. CDR3 residues: CASSPPTGDIYINYNEQFF. The CDR3 bases are TGTGCCAGCTCACCACCGACAGGGGACATTTATATTAATTACAATGAGCAGTTCTTC.